This note documents a single T cell receptor beta chain sequence. Its matching antigen is unknown. These data belong to a study of response to subunit inactivated influenza vaccine. Study findings and constraints: There was a suggestion from the authors that each seasonal influenza vaccination recruits few new T cells.

The CDR3 runs to 14 residues. Trimming took 0 bases from V and 3 from J, leaving 9 bases between them. CDR1 LNHNV and CDR2 YYDKDF come from the germline V gene (reference sequence). TCRdb fed the RT-PCR reads into MiXCR, producing one record per CDR3 protein. The profile shows 600,000 to 700,000 distinct CDR3 sequences, 12% to 15% of them singletons. Here the sequenced sample was PBMCs from blood, taken 14 to 15 days before vaccination. This TCR was sampled from a man aged 50 to 59 who received an inactivated influenza vaccine. The J gene is TRBJ2-7, the V gene TRBV15; D gene ambiguous. The CDR3: CATSREGRSYEQYF. The CDR3 nucleotides read TGTGCCACCAGCAGAGAAGGCAGAAGCTACGAGCAGTACTTC.